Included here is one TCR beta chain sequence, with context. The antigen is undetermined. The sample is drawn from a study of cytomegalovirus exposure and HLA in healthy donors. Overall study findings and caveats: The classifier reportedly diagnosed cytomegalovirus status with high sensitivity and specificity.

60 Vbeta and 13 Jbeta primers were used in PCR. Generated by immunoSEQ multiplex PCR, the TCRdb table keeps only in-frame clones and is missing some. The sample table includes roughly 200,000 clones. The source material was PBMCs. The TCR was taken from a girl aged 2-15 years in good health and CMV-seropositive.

CDR3 in DNA: TGTGCCAGCAGTACTAGGGACAGAATCACAGATACGCAGTATTTT. It translates to CASSTRDRITDTQYF. This rearrangement joins TRBV27 to TRBJ2-3; 7 bases match TRBD1. V shed 5 bases, J shed 2 bases, and the junction held 7 bases outside the gene matches. This CDR3 comprises 15 residues. Germline CDR1 is MNHEY and CDR2 is SMNVEV (reference sequence).